This T cell receptor beta chain was identified during a study of early T cells in non-severe SARS-CoV-2 infection. As for the study in general: The chains were unpaired, and the sequenced material was bulk RNA from unsorted whole blood. Study-wide points: VDJdb matching, biased toward anti-spike CD8 responses, missed private and CD4 specificities.

Researchers tagged individual cDNA molecules with unique molecular identifiers. TCRdb used MiXCR to reprocess the 5' RACE reads, holding one entry per CDR3 protein. Of approximately 19,000 distinct CDR3 sequences listed, 5.9% are singletons. Sample share makes this clonotype medium-sized. Its specificity is not known. This clonotype originated in an adult who was a healthcare worker with PCR-confirmed SARS-CoV-2 infection or an uninfected control (not recorded which). The sequenced sample consisted of whole blood.

CDR3 sequence reads: CSVAKQGDYEQYF. CDR3 sequence (DNA): TGCAGCGTTGCGAAACAGGGGGACTACGAGCAGTACTTC. The chain has TRBV29-1 and TRBJ2-7; TRBD1 matches 8 bases. This CDR3 comprises 13 residues. With V trimmed by 4 bases and J by 3 bases, 5 bases remained unmatched. Germline V gives CDR1 SQVTM, CDR2 ANQGSEA.